Reported below is one T cell receptor beta chain. The data were taken from a study of blood T cells in healthy people across ages. Ranging in age from roughly 6 to 100, the donors were healthy Caucasian individuals from Russia. For the second PCR, which ran for about 7 to 11 cycles, a sample-barcoded 5' primer and a J-beta primer mix were used. TCRdb fed the 5' RACE reads into MiXCR, producing one record per CDR3 protein. This table has about 1.7 million distinct CDR3 sequences, roughly 27% appearing once. The sample taken for sequencing was blood. The clonotype originates from a woman between 25 and 40 years old in good health.

This CDR3 is CASSYSAGVSAKNIQYF. CDR3 coding DNA: TGTGCCAGCAGTTACTCCGCCGGGGTATCGGCCAAAAACATTCAGTACTTC. The chain combines TRBV6-6 with TRBJ2-4; tentatively, D is TRBD2 (5 bases). CDR3 size: 17 residues. Germline V CDR1 and CDR2: MNHNY, SVGAGI (reference sequence). Trimming removed 0 bases from V and 1 base from J, with 13 bases in between.